The clone carrying this T cell receptor beta chain was seen many times. The antigen is unknown. TCRdb re-analysed the 5' RACE reads in MiXCR, keeping a single row per CDR3 protein. The data show about 9,600 distinct CDR3 sequences, roughly 2.4% seen once. The data originate from a study of beta chain bispecific antibodies for T cell cancers. Whole-study context: Surface TRBV12 (TRBV12-3) was on Jurkat, TRBV5-5 on HPB-ALL.

Either OKT3 anti-CD3 antibody or CD3/CD28 beads expanded T cells from blood mononuclear cells over 3 days. 5 x 10^4 normal T cells were cocultured with 5 x 10^4 target cells and bispecific antibody. Study conclusions and caveats: After anti-TRBV5-5 exposure, TRBV5-5 fell around 98% and TRBV5-6 nearly 94% versus anti-CD19. Normal T cells contributed less of the targeted TRBV signal than the leukemia cells did. The TRBV12-3 share of total TRBV signal fell approximately 99% after anti-TRBV12 rather than anti-CD19 exposure.

V lost 7 bases, J lost 1 base, and 9 bases stayed unmatched. CDR1 and CDR2 from the germline V gene are LNHDA and SQIVND (reference sequence). The CDR3 runs 15 residues. This receptor was taken from a human donor in good health. Some clones in this sample may be carry-over from other donors' samples. The genes are TRBV19 and TRBJ1-1; 7 nucleotides match TRBD1. Here the sequenced sample was T cells from a healthy donor cultured with Jurkat leukemia cells, taken from a culture containing an anti-CD19 bispecific antibody. DNA of the CDR3: TGTGCCAGTATTAAAGAGGCAGGGGGGAACACTGAAGCTTTCTTT. Amino acids: CASIKEAGGNTEAFF.